The rows below give T cell receptor beta chains drawn from one sample of a study of blood T cell repertoires in COVID-19. Generated by immunoSEQ multiplex PCR, the TCRdb table keeps only in-frame clones and is missing some. The repertoire holds around 99,000 clones, with about nine tenths as singletons. The sample was peripheral blood. Receptors were obtained from a man aged 45-60 years with active or convalescent COVID-19. CDR3s include the opening cysteine and the closing phenylalanine or tryptophan.

V	J	CDR3
TRBV7-2	TRBJ2-7	CASSLGLEVSYEQYF
TRBV19	TRBJ1-5	CASSGTGGQPQHF
TRBV3-1/TRBV3-2	TRBJ2-5	CASSRNTGTETQYF
TRBV18	TRBJ2-4	CASSGGGLPLAKNIQYF
TRBV24-1	TRBJ1-2	CATGSTGNGYTF
TRBV30	TRBJ1-1	CAWSVQGFAEAFF
TRBV5-8	TRBJ1-1	CASSLASVEAFF
TRBV28	TRBJ1-6	CASRVPGSYNSPLHF
TRBV19	TRBJ2-4	CASSTYEAKNIQYF
TRBV30	TRBJ1-6	CAWSPGGSYNSPLHF
TRBV7-2	TRBJ1-6	CASSSGQGAGSPLHF
TRBV18	TRBJ1-3	CASSRSGALSSFSGNTIYF
TRBV6-5	TRBJ1-5	CASDQGGYNQPQHF
TRBV27	TRBJ2-3	CASSPRAASTDTQYF
TRBV20-1	TRBJ2-7	CSASGTGGRVYEQYF
TRBV18	TRBJ1-1	CASSPTGLTEAFF
TRBV2	TRBJ1-2	CASSDTGYGYTF
TRBV20-1	TRBJ2-1	CSAIQGNEQFF
TRBV30	TRBJ2-3	CAFCEGTDTQYF
TRBV7-9	TRBJ1-5	CASSATGDQPQHF
TRBV10-3	TRBJ2-3	CAISESPTGTVSGTQYF
TRBV28	TRBJ2-1	CASRVQGSYNEQFF
TRBV3-1/TRBV3-2	TRBJ2-1	CASSQRGQGAHNEQFF
TRBV6-6	TRBJ1-4	CASSYGPASGLFF
TRBV7-2	TRBJ1-2	CASSSGSFGYTF
TRBV10-2	TRBJ2-7	CASSEMTGGDEQYF
TRBV10-2	TRBJ2-5	CASSEEGKETQYF
TRBV11-2	TRBJ2-1	CAGQQNNEQFF